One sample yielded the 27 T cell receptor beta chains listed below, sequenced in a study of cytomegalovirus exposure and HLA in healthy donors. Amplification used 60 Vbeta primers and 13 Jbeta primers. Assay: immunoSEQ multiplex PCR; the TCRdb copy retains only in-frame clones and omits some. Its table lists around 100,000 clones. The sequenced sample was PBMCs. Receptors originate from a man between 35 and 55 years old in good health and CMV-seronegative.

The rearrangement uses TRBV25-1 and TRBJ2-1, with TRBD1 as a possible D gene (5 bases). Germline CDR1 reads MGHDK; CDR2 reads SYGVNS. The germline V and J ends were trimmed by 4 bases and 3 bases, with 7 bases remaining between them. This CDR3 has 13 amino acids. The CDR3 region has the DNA TGTGCCAGCAGTGGTGACAGCTACAATGAGCAGTTCTTC. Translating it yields CASSGDSYNEQFF.

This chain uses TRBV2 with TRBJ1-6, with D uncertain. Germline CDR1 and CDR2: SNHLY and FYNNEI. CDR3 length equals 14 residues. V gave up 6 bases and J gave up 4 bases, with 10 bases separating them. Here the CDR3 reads CASSPTGYNSPLHF. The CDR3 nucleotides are TGTGCCAGCAGCCCGACGGGTTATAATTCACCCCTCCACTTT.

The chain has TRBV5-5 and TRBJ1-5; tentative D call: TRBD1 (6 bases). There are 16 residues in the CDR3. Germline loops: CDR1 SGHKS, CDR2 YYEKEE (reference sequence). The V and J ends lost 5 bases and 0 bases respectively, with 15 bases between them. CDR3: CASRRRTVYSNQPQHF. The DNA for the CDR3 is TGTGCCAGCAGACGAAGGACAGTGTATAGCAATCAGCCCCAGCATTTT.

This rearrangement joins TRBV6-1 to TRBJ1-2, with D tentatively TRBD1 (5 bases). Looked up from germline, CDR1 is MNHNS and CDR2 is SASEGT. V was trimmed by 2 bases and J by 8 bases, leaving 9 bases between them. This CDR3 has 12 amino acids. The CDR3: CASSEYGGGYTF. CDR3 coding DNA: TGTGCCAGCAGTGAATACGGGGGAGGCTACACCTTC.

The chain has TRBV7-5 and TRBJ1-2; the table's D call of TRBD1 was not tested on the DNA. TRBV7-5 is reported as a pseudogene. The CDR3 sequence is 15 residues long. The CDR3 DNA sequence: TGTGCCAGAAGCTCTCCAGGGTGCCCTACCTATGGCTACACCTTC. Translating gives CARSSPGCPTYGYTF.

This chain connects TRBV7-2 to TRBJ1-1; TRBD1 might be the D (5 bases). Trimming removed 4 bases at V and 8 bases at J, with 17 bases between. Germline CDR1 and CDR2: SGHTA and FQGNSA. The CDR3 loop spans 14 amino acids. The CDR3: CASSSQGIQVEAFF. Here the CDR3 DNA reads TGTGCCAGCAGCTCCCAGGGAATTCAAGTCGAAGCTTTCTTT.

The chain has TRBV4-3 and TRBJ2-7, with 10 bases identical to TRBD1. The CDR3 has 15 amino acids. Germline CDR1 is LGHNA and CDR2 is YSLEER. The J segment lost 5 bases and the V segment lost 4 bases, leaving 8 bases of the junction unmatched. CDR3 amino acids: CASSPGTGVGNEQYF. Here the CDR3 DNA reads TGCGCCAGCAGCCCAGGGACAGGGGTTGGGAACGAGCAGTACTTC.

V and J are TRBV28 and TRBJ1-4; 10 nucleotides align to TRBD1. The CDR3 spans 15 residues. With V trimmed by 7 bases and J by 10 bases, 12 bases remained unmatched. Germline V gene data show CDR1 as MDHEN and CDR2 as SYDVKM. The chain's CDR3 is CASTVGGQGIGKLFF. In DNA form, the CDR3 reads TGTGCCAGCACCGTAGGGGGACAGGGGATTGGAAAACTGTTTTTT. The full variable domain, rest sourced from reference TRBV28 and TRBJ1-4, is DVKVTQSSRYLVKRTGEKVFLECVQDMDHENMFWYRQDPGLGLRLIYFSYDVKMKEKGDIPEGYSVSREKKERFSLILESASTNQTSMYLCASTVGGQGIGKLFFGSGTQLSVL.

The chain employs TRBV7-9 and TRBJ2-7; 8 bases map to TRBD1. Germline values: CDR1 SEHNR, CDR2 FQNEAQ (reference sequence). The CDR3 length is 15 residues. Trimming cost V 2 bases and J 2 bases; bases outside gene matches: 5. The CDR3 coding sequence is TGTGCCAGCAGCTTATGGGACAGGACCACCTACGAGCAGTACTTC. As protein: CASSLWDRTTYEQYF.

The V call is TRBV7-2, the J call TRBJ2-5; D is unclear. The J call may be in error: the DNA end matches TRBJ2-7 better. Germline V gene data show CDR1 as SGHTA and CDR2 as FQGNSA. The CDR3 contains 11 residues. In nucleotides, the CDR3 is TGTGCCAGCAGCCGCTACTACGAGCAGTACTTC. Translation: CASSRYYEQYF.

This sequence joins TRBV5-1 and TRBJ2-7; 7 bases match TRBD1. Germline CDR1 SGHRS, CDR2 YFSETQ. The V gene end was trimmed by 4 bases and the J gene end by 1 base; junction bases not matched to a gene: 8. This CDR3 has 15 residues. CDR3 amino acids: CASSPGQQLSYEQYF. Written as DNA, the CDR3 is TGCGCCAGCAGCCCGGGACAGCAACTGTCCTACGAGCAGTACTTC.

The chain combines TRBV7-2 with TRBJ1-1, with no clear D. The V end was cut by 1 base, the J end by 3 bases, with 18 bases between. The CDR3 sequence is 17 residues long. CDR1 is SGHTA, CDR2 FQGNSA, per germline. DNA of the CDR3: TGTGCCAGCAGCTTAGACCCCCAAGGAGGGATCTACACTGAAGCTTTCTTT. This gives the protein CASSLDPQGGIYTEAFF.

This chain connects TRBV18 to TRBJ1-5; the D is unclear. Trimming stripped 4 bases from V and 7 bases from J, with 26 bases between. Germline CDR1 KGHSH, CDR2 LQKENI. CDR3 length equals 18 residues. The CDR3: CASSLRESGFGGQQPQHF. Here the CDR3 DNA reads TGTGCCAGCTCACTTCGGGAGTCGGGTTTCGGAGGCCAACAGCCCCAGCATTTT.

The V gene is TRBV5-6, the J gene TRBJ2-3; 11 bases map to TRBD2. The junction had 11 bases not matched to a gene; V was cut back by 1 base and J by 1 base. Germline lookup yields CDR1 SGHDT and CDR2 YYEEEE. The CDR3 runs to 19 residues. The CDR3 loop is CASSLTSGSRKKRTDTQYF. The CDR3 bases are TGTGCCAGCAGCTTGACTAGCGGGAGTCGGAAAAAACGCACAGATACGCAGTATTTT.

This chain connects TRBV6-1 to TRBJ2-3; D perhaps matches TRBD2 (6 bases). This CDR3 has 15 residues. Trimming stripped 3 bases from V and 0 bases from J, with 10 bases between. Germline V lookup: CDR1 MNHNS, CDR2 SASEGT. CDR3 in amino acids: CASSDAGTSTDTQYF. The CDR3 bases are TGTGCCAGCAGTGATGCGGGGACTAGCACAGATACGCAGTATTTT.

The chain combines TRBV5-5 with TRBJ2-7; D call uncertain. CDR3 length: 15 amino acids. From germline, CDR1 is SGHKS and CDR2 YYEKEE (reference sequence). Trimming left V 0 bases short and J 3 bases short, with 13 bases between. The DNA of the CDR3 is TGTGCCAGCAGCTTGGATCCCTTATATATCTACGAGCAGTACTTC. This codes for CASSLDPLYIYEQYF.

CDR3 sequence (DNA): TGTGCCAGCAGCCCCCAATTGGATACGCAGTATTTT. This translates into CASSPQLDTQYF. The rearrangement uses TRBV11-2 and TRBJ2-3; D gene ambiguous. Germline CDR1 and CDR2: SGHAT and FQNNGV. The CDR3 length is 12 residues. Between the trimmed V and J ends, which lost 5 bases and 6 bases, there was a span of 9 bases.

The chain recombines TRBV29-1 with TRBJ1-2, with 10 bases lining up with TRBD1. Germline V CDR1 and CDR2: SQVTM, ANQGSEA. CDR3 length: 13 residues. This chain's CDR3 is CKVNTGTGDGYTF. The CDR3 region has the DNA TGCAAAGTCAACACCGGGACAGGGGATGGCTACACCTTC.

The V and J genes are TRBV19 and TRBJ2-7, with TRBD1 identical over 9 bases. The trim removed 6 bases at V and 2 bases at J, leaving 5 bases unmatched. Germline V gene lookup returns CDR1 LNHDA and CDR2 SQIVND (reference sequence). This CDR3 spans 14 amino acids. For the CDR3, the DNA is TGTGCCAGTAGCCCCGGGACAGGGACCTACGAGCAGTACTTC. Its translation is CASSPGTGTYEQYF.

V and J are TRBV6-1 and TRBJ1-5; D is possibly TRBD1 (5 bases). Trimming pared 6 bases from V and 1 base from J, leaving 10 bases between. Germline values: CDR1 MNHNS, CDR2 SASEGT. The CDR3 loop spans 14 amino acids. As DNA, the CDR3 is TGTGCCAGCAGCCGCGGGGACAGCAATCAGCCCCAGCATTTT. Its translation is CASSRGDSNQPQHF.

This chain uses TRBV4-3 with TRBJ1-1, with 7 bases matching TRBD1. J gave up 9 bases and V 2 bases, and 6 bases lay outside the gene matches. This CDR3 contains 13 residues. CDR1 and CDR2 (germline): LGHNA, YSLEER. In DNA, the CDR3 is TGCGCCAGCAGCCAAACTGCACAGGGGCAAGCTTTCTTT. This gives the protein CASSQTAQGQAFF.

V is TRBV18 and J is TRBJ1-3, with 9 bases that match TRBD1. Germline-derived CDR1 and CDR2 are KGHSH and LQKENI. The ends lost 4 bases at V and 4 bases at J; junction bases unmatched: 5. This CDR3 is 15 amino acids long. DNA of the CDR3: TGTGCCAGCTCACAACAGGGGGCTGAAGGAAACACCATATATTTT. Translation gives CASSQQGAEGNTIYF. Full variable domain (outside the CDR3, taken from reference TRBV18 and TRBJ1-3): NAGVMQNPRHLVRRRGQEARLRCSPMKGHSHVYWYRQLPEEGLKFMVYLQKENIIDESGMPKERFSAEFPKEGPSILRIQQVVRGDSAAYFCASSQQGAEGNTIYFGEGSWLTVV.

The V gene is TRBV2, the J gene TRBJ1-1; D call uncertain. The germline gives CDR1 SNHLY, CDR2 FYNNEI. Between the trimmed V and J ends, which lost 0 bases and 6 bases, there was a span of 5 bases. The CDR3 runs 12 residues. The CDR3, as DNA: TGTGCCAGCAGTGAAGCGGGAGCTGAAGCTTTCTTT. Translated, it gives CASSEAGAEAFF.

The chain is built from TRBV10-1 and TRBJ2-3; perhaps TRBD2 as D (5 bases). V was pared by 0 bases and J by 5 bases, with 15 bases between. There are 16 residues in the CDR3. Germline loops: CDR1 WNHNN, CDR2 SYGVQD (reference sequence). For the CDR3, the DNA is TGCGCCAGCAGTGAGTCGACGGCAGCGGTGGGAGATACGCAGTATTTT. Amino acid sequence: CASSESTAAVGDTQYF.

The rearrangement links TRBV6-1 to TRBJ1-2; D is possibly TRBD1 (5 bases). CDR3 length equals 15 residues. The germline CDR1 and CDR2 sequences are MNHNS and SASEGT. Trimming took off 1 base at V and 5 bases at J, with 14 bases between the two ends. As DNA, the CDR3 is TGTGCCAGCAGTGAAGGGTGGGGAGGGGAGTATGGCTACACCTTC. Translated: CASSEGWGGEYGYTF.

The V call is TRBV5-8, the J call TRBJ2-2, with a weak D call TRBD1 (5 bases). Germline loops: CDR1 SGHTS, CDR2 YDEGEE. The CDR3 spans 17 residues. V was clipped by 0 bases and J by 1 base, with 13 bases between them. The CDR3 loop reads CASSLVDKGMNTGELFF. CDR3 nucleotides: TGTGCCAGCAGCTTGGTGGACAAAGGGATGAACACCGGGGAGCTGTTTTTT.

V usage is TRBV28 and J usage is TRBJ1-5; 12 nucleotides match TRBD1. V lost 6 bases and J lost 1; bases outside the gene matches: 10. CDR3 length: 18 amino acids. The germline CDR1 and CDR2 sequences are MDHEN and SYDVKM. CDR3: CASSHRPGTGGSNQPQHF. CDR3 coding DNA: TGTGCCAGCAGCCACCGCCCCGGGACAGGGGGCAGCAATCAGCCCCAGCATTTT.